This T cell receptor beta chain was observed in a study of cytomegalovirus exposure and HLA in healthy donors. The CDR3 has 18 residues. V gave up 5 bases and J gave up 1 base; unmatched junction bases: 11. Germline values: CDR1 LNHDA, CDR2 SQIVND (reference sequence). Profiled with immunoSEQ multiplex PCR; TCRdb holds only in-frame clones, not every one. The top ten clones hold 16% of a sample with over 150,000 clones, 85% of them seen once. Sequencing was performed on PBMCs. The receptor's source is a man aged 18-30 years in good health and CMV-seropositive. The rearrangement links TRBV19 to TRBJ2-1; 10 nucleotides agree with TRBD2. The CDR3 DNA follows: TGTGCCAGTAGTGCTAGCGGGAGTTGGGAGGGGTCCTACAATGAGCAGTTCTTC. It codes for CASSASGSWEGSYNEQFF.